Listed below are T cell receptor beta chains from one sample, sequenced in a study of regulatory T cells in long-lasting Graves disease. TCRdb re-derived calls from the multiplex PCR reads in MiXCR, one entry per CDR3 protein. The data contain approximately 350,000 distinct CDR3 sequences, less than 30% of them seen just once; the ten biggest clones take up about 27%. The starting material was peripheral blood mononuclear cells (PBMCs), obtained when the disease was refractory, from a patient treated with antithyroid drugs. The source of these receptors is a woman in her thirties or forties with Graves disease. CDR3s leave out the opening cysteine and the closing phenylalanine or tryptophan.

TRBV2	TRBJ1-5	ASSQGPNQPQH
TRBV2	TRBJ1-4	ASRAIATNEKLF
TRBV2	TRBJ1-2	ASSESDWGLSYGYT
TRBV12-3/TRBV12-4	TRBJ2-2	ASSFLIRLAGGPGTGELF
TRBV9	TRBJ2-7	ASSAGRASAAYEQY
TRBV30	TRBJ1-2	AWRSTGYGYT
TRBV28	TRBJ2-5	ASSYRFPYQETQY
TRBV28	TRBJ2-1	ASSFFGLGSSYNEQF
TRBV5-1	TRBJ2-7	ASSFGVGFYEQY
TRBV7-9	TRBJ2-1	ASSLGFYNEQF
TRBV11-1	TRBJ2-5	ASSLGTKRYQETQY
TRBV5-5	TRBJ2-7	ASSLTPGQGMSEQY
TRBV13	TRBJ2-7	ASSSLAEVPYEQY
TRBV11-2	TRBJ1-2	ASSARDHIIRGYT
TRBV6-4	TRBJ1-5	ASSDRDSYYSNQPQH
TRBV4-1	TRBJ2-7	ASSQDGLAGSYEQY
TRBV7-3	TRBJ1-1	ASSPRGGADTEAF
TRBV2	TRBJ2-5	ASSASGQETQY
TRBV14	TRBJ2-7	ASSPIRGGGGYEQY
TRBV28	TRBJ1-5	ASSSNYQPQH
TRBV19	TRBJ1-1	ASRQSVMGDWTEAF
TRBV28	TRBJ2-2	ASSLRLAGTGELF
TRBV6-1	TRBJ2-1	ASSEKGTSGYNEQF
TRBV28	TRBJ2-4	ASSSLKLAGGILAKNIQY